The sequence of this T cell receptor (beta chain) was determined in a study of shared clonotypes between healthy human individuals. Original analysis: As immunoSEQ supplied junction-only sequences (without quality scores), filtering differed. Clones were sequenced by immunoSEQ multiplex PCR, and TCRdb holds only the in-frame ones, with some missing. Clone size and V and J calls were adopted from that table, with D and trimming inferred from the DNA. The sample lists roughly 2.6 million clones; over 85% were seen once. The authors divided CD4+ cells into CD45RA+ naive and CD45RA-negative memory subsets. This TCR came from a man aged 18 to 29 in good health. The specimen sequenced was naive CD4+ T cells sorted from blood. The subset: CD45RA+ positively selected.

CDR3 coding DNA: TGTGCCAGCAGTTACCGACAGGGGGCTGAGCAGTTCTTC. It codes for CASSYRQGAEQFF. The chain uses TRBV6-5 and TRBJ2-1; 10 positions agree with TRBD1. The junction had 1 base not matched to a gene; V was cut back by 2 bases and J by 9 bases. In germline, CDR1 is MNHEY, CDR2 SVGAGI. This CDR3 spans 13 amino acids.